Listed here is a single TCR beta chain. V lost 3 bases to trimming and J lost 9 bases; unmatched junction nucleotides: 5. Germline V gene sequence: CDR1 LNHDA, CDR2 SQIVND (reference sequence). The CDR3 has 14 residues. The data stem from a study of control samples from healthy donors and cancer patients. Repertoires were generated with immunoSEQ multiplex PCR, while TCRdb's copy carries only in-frame clones and drops some. The sample lists 150,000 to 200,000 clones, 91% occurring once. The receptor comes from a woman aged 30 to 39 in good health. The chain couples TRBV19 to TRBJ1-6; 7 bases align to TRBD1. Sample: blood. The CDR3 bases are TGTGCCAGTAGTATGGGACAGTCCGGTTCACCCCTCCACTTT. This sequence encodes CASSMGQSGSPLHF.